The clone carrying this TCR beta chain came up a few times. No antigen is known for it. This sample was taken from a study of PD-L1 blockade in urothelial cancer. Study summary: Median T cell yield per blood sample was around 130,000 cells. Overall study results and limits: Below-median blood TCR clonality before treatment forecast better survival.

Sequenced by immunoSEQ multiplex PCR; TCRdb stores in-frame clones only, minus some. The table includes 50,000 to 55,000 clones, about 86% detected once. In germline, CDR1 is SNHLY, CDR2 FYNNEI. The CDR3 spans 11 residues. Between the trimmed V and J ends, which lost 3 bases and 6 bases, there was a span of 6 bases. Specified time point: pretreatment peripheral blood. The material was PBMCs, obtained around atezolizumab (anti-PD-L1) treatment. The J gene is TRBJ2-7, the V gene TRBV2, with D uncertain. The TCR sequence derives from a man aged 60 to 75 with urothelial cancer. CDR3 DNA sequence: TGTGCCAGCAGTGACGAGCGCGAGCAGTACTTC. Translation: CASSDEREQYF.